Listed below are T cell receptor beta chains from one sample, sequenced in a study of blood T cell repertoires in COVID-19. Profiling relied on immunoSEQ multiplex PCR, and the TCRdb table lists in-frame clones only, not all of them. The sample consists of around 80,000 clones, approximately 81% of them appearing once. The sequenced sample consisted of peripheral blood. The receptors derive from a woman older than 75 with acute or convalescent COVID-19. CDR3s include the opening cysteine and the closing phenylalanine or tryptophan. Each record gives: CDR3 length, clone size, V gene, J gene, D gene, CDR3 DNA, CDR3 protein. The D gene is left open where the match is weak. Expanded clones are given a class, and other clones once, few, many or no size at all.

17,NA,TRBV3-1/TRBV3-2,TRBJ2-3,TRBD2,TGTGCCAGCAGCCAGGACCGAATGGGACTAGCGGCAGATACGCAGTATTTT,CASSQDRMGLAADTQYF
17,NA,TRBV7-6,TRBJ1-5,TRBD1,TGTGCCGGCAGCTTAGCCCGAGCGGGACAGGGGCATCAGCCCCAGCATTTT,CAGSLARAGQGHQPQHF
15,NA,TRBV19,TRBJ1-2,NA,TGTGCCAGCTCCTCTTTGGGGGGGGCTTCCTATGGCTACACCTTC,CASSSLGGASYGYTF
15,NA,TRBV27,TRBJ2-2,NA,TGTGCCAGCAGTTTATCCCGACAGTACACCGGGGAGCTGTTTTTT,CASSLSRQYTGELFF
14,NA,TRBV9,TRBJ1-2,NA,TGTGCCAGCACAAAGAAGCAGGGAATGGGGGGCTACACCTTC,CASTKKQGMGGYTF
18,NA,TRBV6-2/TRBV6-3,TRBJ1-4,NA,TGTGCCAGCAGTTACGATCGCGGACGGACTCCAACTAATGAAAAACTGTTTTTT,CASSYDRGRTPTNEKLFF
15,NA,TRBV2,TRBJ2-5,TRBD2,TGTGCCAGCAGGATCCGACTAGCACCCCAAGAGACCCAGTACTTC,CASRIRLAPQETQYF
17,NA,TRBV24-1,TRBJ2-7,TRBD1,TGTGCCACCAGTGATGCAAAACCCGGGACAGGGTTTTGGGAGCAGTACTTC,CATSDAKPGTGFWEQYF
12,NA,TRBV28,TRBJ1-3,NA,TGTGCCAGCAGTTTGAGGGGAAACACCATATATTTT,CASSLRGNTIYF
11,NA,TRBV6-2/TRBV6-3,TRBJ1-1,NA,TGTGCCAGCAGTTATTCTGGCGGAGCTTTCTTT,CASSYSGGAFF
14,NA,TRBV6-5,TRBJ1-1,NA,TGTGCCAGCATCTCCAATCGGGACAAAAGGTTAGCTTTCTTT,CASISNRDKRLAFF
13,NA,TRBV3-1/TRBV3-2,TRBJ2-7,TRBD2,TGTGCCAGCAGCCACACTAGCGGGGGGGCCTGGTACTTC,CASSHTSGGAWYF
14,NA,TRBV3-1/TRBV3-2,TRBJ1-5,NA,TGTGCCAGCAGCCAATCCAGGGGAAGGCAGCCCCAGCATTTT,CASSQSRGRQPQHF
14,NA,TRBV2,TRBJ2-2,NA,TGTGCCAGCAGTCCGACAGGACCCGTCGGGGAGCTGTTTTTT,CASSPTGPVGELFF
14,NA,TRBV7-9,TRBJ1-2,NA,TGTGCCAGCAGCTTAGGTCAACAGAACTATGGCTACACCTTC,CASSLGQQNYGYTF
16,NA,TRBV30,TRBJ1-1,NA,TGTGCCTCTATTCCCGGGAACCTCTTTAGGAACACTGAAGCTTTCTTT,CASIPGNLFRNTEAFF
15,NA,TRBV5-6,TRBJ2-5,NA,TGTGCCACCCACCTGAGCGGGCTCTCTCAAGAGACCCAGTACTTC,CATHLSGLSQETQYF
13,NA,TRBV6-5,TRBJ2-3,TRBD1,TGTGCCAGCAGTTACCATACAGGGGAAACGCAGTATTTT,CASSYHTGETQYF
13,once,TRBV9,TRBJ2-7,TRBD1,TGTGCCAGCGGGACAGGGGGCTCCTACGAGCAGTACTTC,CASGTGGSYEQYF
14,NA,TRBV11-2,TRBJ1-2,TRBD1,TGTGCCAGCAGCCCCGGGACAGGGGGCTATGGCTACACCTTC,CASSPGTGGYGYTF
14,NA,TRBV11-2,TRBJ2-5,NA,TGTGCCAGCAGCTTAGGAGGTGGACAAGAGACCCAGTACTTC,CASSLGGGQETQYF
14,few,TRBV5-6,TRBJ1-2,NA,TGTGCCAGCGGCGCACCCTTGGGAGGGGATGGCTACACCTTC,CASGAPLGGDGYTF
15,NA,TRBV3-1/TRBV3-2,TRBJ2-5,NA,TGTGCCAGCAGCCAAGACGGGGGGCCCCAAGAGACCCAGTACTTC,CASSQDGGPQETQYF
15,NA,TRBV11-3,TRBJ2-5,TRBD1,TGTGCCAGCAGCTTAGGAACAGGGGTCCAAGAGACCCAGTACTTC,CASSLGTGVQETQYF
13,NA,TRBV4-1,TRBJ1-2,NA,TGCGCCAGCAGCCAAGAGGGCCAATATGGCTACACCTTC,CASSQEGQYGYTF
13,few,TRBV12-3/TRBV12-4,TRBJ1-5,NA,TGTGCCAGCAGTTCCTACCGTAATCAGCCCCAGCATTTT,CASSSYRNQPQHF
15,NA,TRBV5-6,TRBJ1-5,NA,TGTGCCAGCAGCTTGTGGGGTAGAGGGAATCAGCCCCAGCATTTT,CASSLWGRGNQPQHF
11,NA,TRBV30,TRBJ1-3,NA,TGTGCCTGGAGCCTTCAAAATAGTCCGTATTTT,CAWSLQNSPYF
16,NA,TRBV9,TRBJ1-6,NA,TGTGCCAGCAGCGTAGATCCGGGGTCGGTTAATTCACCCCTCCACTTT,CASSVDPGSVNSPLHF
14,few,TRBV11-2,TRBJ1-2,NA,TGTGCCAGCAGCTTTAACGGACAGACGGATGGCTACACCTTC,CASSFNGQTDGYTF
14,NA,TRBV11-2,TRBJ1-5,NA,TGTGCCAGCAGCTTAACAGGACGGTACCAGCCCCAGCATTTT,CASSLTGRYQPQHF
14,NA,TRBV5-1,TRBJ2-2,TRBD2,TGCGCCAGCAGGGCGGGGGTTACCGCCGGGGAGCTGTTTTTT,CASRAGVTAGELFF
13,NA,TRBV10-3,TRBJ1-5,NA,TGTGCCATCAGGGAGGGGCAGGGTCAGCCCCAGCATTTT,CAIREGQGQPQHF
14,NA,TRBV6-2/TRBV6-3,TRBJ2-7,NA,TGTGCCAGCAGTTACGGAGGCGTCTCCTACGAGCAGTACTTC,CASSYGGVSYEQYF
15,NA,TRBV18,TRBJ1-6,TRBD1,TGTGCCAGCTCACCACTCGACAGGGGGATGGGACCCCTCCACTTT,CASSPLDRGMGPLHF
14,NA,TRBV29-1,TRBJ1-2,TRBD1,TGCAGCGTCGCCGTTAGACAGGGGGCGTCTGGCTACACCTTC,CSVAVRQGASGYTF
17,once,TRBV4-3,TRBJ2-7,NA,TGCGCCAGCAGCCAAGAACACCCAGGGATTAGAGGCTACGAGCAGTACTTC,CASSQEHPGIRGYEQYF
14,NA,TRBV6-6,TRBJ2-3,NA,TGTGCCAGCAGTGTGAGCAGCGGCACAGATACGCAGTATTTT,CASSVSSGTDTQYF
14,NA,TRBV19,TRBJ1-1,NA,TGTGCCACCGAGGAGGGAACACGGGACACTGAAGCTTTCTTT,CATEEGTRDTEAFF
11,NA,TRBV12-3/TRBV12-4,TRBJ2-3,NA,TGTGCCAGCATCCTCGGAGATACGCAGTATTTT,CASILGDTQYF
15,NA,TRBV14,TRBJ1-1,NA,TGTGCCAGCAGCCAAGGACAGGCCCGTTGGGTGGGAGCTTTCTTT,CASSQGQARWVGAFF
13,NA,TRBV2,TRBJ2-5,NA,TGTGCCAGCGCCGGACAGAGAAAAGAGACCCAGTACTTC,CASAGQRKETQYF